The subject of this entry is one T cell receptor (beta chain). Profiling relied on immunoSEQ multiplex PCR, and the TCRdb table lists in-frame clones only, not all of them. The sample carries roughly 330,000 clones, about nine tenths recorded once. The sample originates from a study of cytomegalovirus exposure and HLA in healthy donors. At the level of the study: The approximately 110 validation repertoires used the same platform as the roughly 670 first-cohort repertoires, a later analysis reported.

Germline V gene sequence: CDR1 SGHRS, CDR2 YFSETQ. The CDR3 consists of 14 residues. The V gene end was trimmed by 3 bases and the J gene end by 2 bases; junction bases not matched to a gene: 0. Material for sequencing was PBMCs. J is TRBJ2-7 and V is TRBV5-1; 12 bases are a match to TRBD2. The source is a woman aged 25 to 39 in good health and CMV-seropositive. The CDR3 region is CASSSSGGAYEQYF. The CDR3 DNA reads TGCGCCAGCAGCTCTAGCGGGGGGGCCTACGAGCAGTACTTC. The full variable domain, rest sourced from reference TRBV5-1 and TRBJ2-7, is KAGVTQTPRYLIKTRGQQVTLSCSPISGHRSVSWYQQTPGQGLQFLFEYFSETQRNKGNFPGRFSGRQFSNSRSEMNVSTLELGDSALYLCASSSSGGAYEQYFGPGTRLTVT.